This record concerns one T cell receptor beta chain sequence. The data were obtained in a study of blood T cell repertoires in COVID-19. The assay was immunoSEQ multiplex PCR, and TCRdb's table has in-frame clones only and misses some. The sample records around 100,000 clones, almost 80% being singletons. CDR1 LNHNV and CDR2 YYDKDF come from the germline V gene (reference sequence). V lost 0 bases, J lost 5 bases, and 11 bases lay in between. This CDR3 region has 14 residues. The clonotype comes from a man in his 70s with active or convalescent COVID-19. The sequenced sample was peripheral blood. The V and J genes are TRBV15 and TRBJ2-7; D is unresolved. The CDR3: CATSRDKQTNEQYF. CDR3 in DNA: TGTGCCACCAGCAGAGATAAACAGACCAACGAGCAGTACTTC.